One sample yielded the 31 T cell receptor beta chains listed below, sequenced in a study of T cells in Graves' hyperthyroidism and ophthalmopathy. Amplification of TCR beta CDR3 regions was performed using RNA transcripts as template. Researchers ran a first-round RT-PCR on the TCR CDR3 using the HTBI primer set. Each CDR3 protein is one row after TCRdb ran MiXCR on the multiplex PCR reads. The sample yields 600,000 or so distinct CDR3 sequences, 15% to 20% seen once. The specimen sequenced was blood. The receptors shown here come from a woman in her 30s with Graves' hyperthyroidism.

This clonotype came up many times. This chain connects TRBV7-2 to TRBJ2-5; the D is unclear. Germline V lookup: CDR1 SGHTA, CDR2 FQGNSA. The V end was cut by 5 bases, the J end by 3 bases, with 10 bases between. There are 13 residues in the CDR3. The CDR3 sequence: CASSRYTEETQYF. Here the CDR3 DNA reads TGTGCCAGCAGCCGCTATACAGAAGAGACCCAGTACTTC.

This sequence joins TRBV20-1 and TRBJ1-1, with D unclear. This CDR3 region has 12 residues. The V end was cut by 6 bases, the J end by 1 base, with 9 bases between. Germline CDR1 and CDR2: DFQATT and SNEGSKA (reference sequence). CDR3 protein: CSAVEGNTEAFF. The CDR3 nucleotides are TGCAGTGCCGTGGAGGGGAACACTGAAGCTTTCTTT.

As to this clonotype: An end of the junction differs from the germline gene, which may be a read error. The gene calls are TRBV28 and TRBJ2-7, with D perhaps matching TRBD2 (5 bases). CDR1 is MDHEN, CDR2 SYDVKM, per germline. This CDR3 comprises 14 residues. CDR3 nucleotide sequence: TGTGCCAGCGGTTTGGTACAGAGGGCCTACGAGCAGTACTTC. The encoded protein is CASGLVQRAYEQYF.

The rearrangement uses TRBV9 and TRBJ1-2, with a possible D match to TRBD1 (5 bases). This CDR3 contains 13 residues. Germline CDR1 and CDR2: SGDLS and YYNGEE. V was pared by 6 bases and J by 6 bases, with 15 bases between. The DNA of the CDR3 is TGTGCCAGCACCCATCCTGGGGCAGATGGCTACACCTTC. Protein product: CASTHPGADGYTF.

Worth noting for this clonotype: One end of the junction varies from germline; a read error may be responsible. This sequence joins TRBV28 and TRBJ1-5; no clear D gene. The CDR3 consists of 15 residues. Germline V gene lookup returns CDR1 MDHEN and CDR2 SYDVKM. CDR3 DNA: TGTGCCAGCAGTATCCCGATTAGGGTCAATCAGCTCCAGCATTTT. Its translation: CASSIPIRVNQLQHF.

The CDR3 sequence is CASSLAETGGYGYTF. The CDR3 nucleotides are TGTGCCAGCAGCTTAGCGGAGACAGGGGGCTATGGCTACACCTTC. This rearrangement joins TRBV7-2 to TRBJ1-2; 9 bases are a match to TRBD1. The CDR3 length is 15 residues. The V gene end was trimmed by 0 bases and the J gene end by 4 bases; junction bases not matched to a gene: 3. The germline V gene encodes CDR1 SGHTA and CDR2 FQGNSA.

This clonotype was picked up many times. The chain uses TRBV6-5 and TRBJ1-1, with TRBD1 matching 9 bases. Germline CDR1 reads MNHEY; CDR2 reads SVGAGI. CDR3 length: 16 amino acids. J gave up 3 bases and V 2 bases, and 7 bases lay outside the gene matches. CDR3 coding DNA: TGTGCCAGCAGTTACCTACAGGGGGCCCTGGACACTGAAGCTTTCTTT. Its translation: CASSYLQGALDTEAFF.

This clonotype was observed at least ten times. The chain is built from TRBV28 and TRBJ2-1; 13 positions agree with TRBD2. After removal of 5 bases from V and 4 bases from J, the junction contained 14 bases not matched to a gene. CDR1 is MDHEN and CDR2 is SYDVKM in the germline V gene. The CDR3 loop spans 19 amino acids. Here the CDR3 DNA reads TGTGCCAGCAGTCCCGGACTAGCGGGAGAAATAAGTAGTTACAATGAGCAGTTCTTC. The encoded protein is CASSPGLAGEISSYNEQFF.

This clonotype turned up a few times. The CDR3 coding sequence is TGTGCCAGCAGCTTAGGGTATCGGACAGACATCTTCGTGAAAGTCTCCTACGAGCAGTACTTC. Translating gives CASSLGYRTDIFVKVSYEQYF. V is TRBV7-8 and J is TRBJ2-7; possibly TRBD1 for D (6 bases). This CDR3 is 21 amino acids long. Deletions cut 1 base from V and 0 bases from J, with 28 bases between. Germline V CDR1 and CDR2: SGHVS, FQNEAQ.

The chain employs TRBV19 and TRBJ2-1; a possible D gene is TRBD1 (5 bases). The V end was cut by 5 bases, the J end by 10 bases, with 15 bases between. The CDR3 covers 13 residues. Germline values: CDR1 LNHDA, CDR2 SQIVND (reference sequence). CDR3 nucleotide sequence: TGTGCCAGTAGTGCCCAGACTGGGGCGGAGCAGTTCTTC. Translating it yields CASSAQTGAEQFF.

This clonotype was seen ten or more times. Written as DNA, the CDR3 is TGTGCCAGCAGCTTAGTCCTTAGTGGACTAAGCGAGCAGTACTTC. It codes for CASSLVLSGLSEQYF. The chain employs TRBV11-2 and TRBJ2-7, with D possibly TRBD2 on 6 matching bases. Between the trimmed V and J ends, which lost 1 base and 6 bases, there was a span of 16 bases. Germline V CDR1 and CDR2: SGHAT, FQNNGV. This CDR3 spans 15 amino acids.

This clonotype was seen ten or more times. The CDR3 region has the DNA TGTGCCAGCACCCAGCCGGGTAGCGGGACAGACAATGAGCAGTTCTTC. This sequence encodes CASTQPGSGTDNEQFF. V and J are TRBV7-9 and TRBJ2-1, with D possibly being TRBD2 (8 bases). V was cut by 7 bases and J by 5 bases, with 21 bases left in between. There are 16 residues in the CDR3. CDR1 and CDR2 (germline): SEHNR, FQNEAQ (reference sequence).

This sequence joins TRBV6-2 or TRBV6-3 and TRBJ1-2; D is possibly TRBD1 (6 bases). The V gene lost 2 bases and the J gene lost 3 bases, with 13 bases spanning the gap. Germline V gene data show CDR1 as MNHEY and CDR2 as SVGEGT. The CDR3 is made up of 15 amino acids. The CDR3 bases are TGTGCCAGCAGTTACATGGGGGGCAGGCACTATGGCTACACCTTC. Translating it yields CASSYMGGRHYGYTF.

This clonotype was picked up a small number of times. The chain employs TRBV7-9 and TRBJ2-7; TRBD1 matches at 8 bases. This CDR3 has 11 residues. CDR1 is SEHNR, CDR2 FQNEAQ, per germline (reference sequence). V lost 5 bases to trimming and J lost 6 bases; unmatched junction nucleotides: 0. CDR3 DNA sequence: TGTGCCAGCAGCCAGGGGGCCGAGCAGTACTTC. Amino acid sequence: CASSQGAEQYF.

This clonotype was recorded a few times. The CDR3 loop reads CASSQDPGTHEQYF. The CDR3, as DNA: TGTGCCAGCAGCCAAGACCCAGGGACGCACGAGCAGTACTTC. The V gene is TRBV4-2, the J gene TRBJ2-7; D is perhaps TRBD1 or TRBD2 (5 bases each). Germline values: CDR1 LGHNA, CDR2 YNFKEQ. CDR3 length equals 14 residues. V was clipped by 0 bases and J by 5 bases, with 11 bases between them.

The sample holds a few counts of this clonotype. This chain connects TRBV12-3 or TRBV12-4 to TRBJ2-2; D possibly corresponds to TRBD1 (6 bases). There are 15 residues in the CDR3. V lost 7 bases, J lost 2 bases, and 14 bases lay in between. This chain's CDR3 is CASTATGLNTGELFF. In nucleotides, the CDR3 is TGTGCCAGCACCGCAACAGGGCTCAACACCGGGGAGCTGTTTTTT.

The V call is TRBV5-5, the J call TRBJ2-5; 7 bases are shared with TRBD1. Trimming took 4 bases from V and 5 from J; bases not matched to a gene: 5. This CDR3 has 13 amino acids. CDR1 is SGHKS and CDR2 is YYEKEE in the germline V gene (reference sequence). The CDR3 loop is CASSPNRGETQYF. In nucleotides, the CDR3 is TGTGCCAGCAGCCCTAACAGGGGTGAGACCCAGTACTTC.

This clonotype has a count of ten or more. The rearrangement joins TRBV7-2 to TRBJ2-7, with 10 positions matching TRBD2. The CDR3 extends over 17 amino acids. Germline lookup yields CDR1 SGHTA and CDR2 FQGNSA. V lost 1 base and J lost 6; bases outside the gene matches: 12. The CDR3 here is CASSLGLGKAGGLEQYF. DNA for the CDR3: TGTGCCAGCAGCTTAGGGTTGGGAAAAGCGGGAGGGCTCGAGCAGTACTTC.

This clonotype was counted ten times or more. V gene TRBV10-2 combines with J gene TRBJ1-1, with D unclear. V was trimmed by 2 bases and J by 3 bases, leaving 13 bases between them. This CDR3 is built from 15 residues. Per the germline V gene, CDR1 is WSHSY and CDR2 is SAAADI. CDR3 sequence: CASSEVIRLDTEAFF. CDR3 coding DNA: TGCGCCAGCAGTGAGGTCATTCGTTTGGACACTGAAGCTTTCTTT.

In this sample, this clonotype turned up a few times. The CDR3 coding sequence is TGTGCCAGCAGCTTGGCGGGGGGCTCAGAGACCCAGTACTTC. This translates into CASSLAGGSETQYF. This sequence joins TRBV5-4 and TRBJ2-5; D is possibly TRBD2 (7 bases). Germline CDR1 and CDR2: SGHNT and YYREEE (reference sequence). V gave up 0 bases and J gave up 4 bases, with 10 bases separating them. The CDR3 runs to 14 residues.

This clonotype was detected ten times or more. V and J are TRBV28 and TRBJ2-7; possibly TRBD1 for D (6 bases). The germline V gene encodes CDR1 MDHEN and CDR2 SYDVKM. The CDR3 is 12 residues long. Trimming pared 5 bases from V and 1 base from J, leaving 6 bases between. CDR3 region: CASSTGSYEQYF. CDR3 coding DNA: TGTGCCAGCAGTACAGGGTCCTACGAGCAGTACTTC.

This clonotype was counted between two and nine times. The chain joins TRBV5-8 to TRBJ1-3; 7 positions match TRBD1. Trimming cost V 3 bases and J 4 bases; bases outside gene matches: 7. Germline V gene lookup returns CDR1 SGHTS and CDR2 YDEGEE. The CDR3 has 15 amino acids. The CDR3 DNA reads as TGTGCCAGCAGCTCGGCTCGGACAGGCGGAAACACCATATATTTT. This translates into CASSSARTGGNTIYF.

This clonotype was counted only a few times. The chain employs TRBV28 and TRBJ1-1; maybe TRBD1 (6 bases). The ends were cut back, 4 bases at V and 7 bases at J, with 31 bases in the middle. The CDR3 sequence is 19 residues long. Per germline, CDR1 MDHEN and CDR2 SYDVKM. DNA for the CDR3: TGTGCCAGCAGTTCTGAGGGCATAGGGGGACACGGTGTTCTGGGTGAAGCTTTCTTT. Its translation: CASSSEGIGGHGVLGEAFF.

This clonotype occurred many times. A junction end diverges from the germline sequence, so it may reflect a read error. J is TRBJ2-7 and V is TRBV12-3 or TRBV12-4, with TRBD2 as a possible D gene (5 bases). This CDR3 comprises 14 residues. Here the CDR3 reads CASSLGGSAYEQYF. CDR3 DNA: TGTGCCAGCAGCTTAGGTGGGAGCGCCTACGAGCAGTACTTC.

This clonotype came up many times. The chain has TRBV28 and TRBJ2-3; TRBD2 matches 11 bases. In germline, CDR1 is MDHEN, CDR2 SYDVKM. Trimming took 2 bases from V and 2 from J; bases not matched to a gene: 3. There are 16 residues in the CDR3. The CDR3 DNA reads as TGTGCCAGCAGTTTAGGGACTAGCGGTTACACAGATACGCAGTATTTT. The encoded protein is CASSLGTSGYTDTQYF.

On this clonotype itself: Only one base separates this from a far larger clonotype, so it likely reflects a read error. The J gene is TRBJ1-5, the V gene TRBV30; 7 bases align to TRBD1. Germline lookup yields CDR1 GTSNPN and CDR2 SVGIG (reference sequence). This CDR3 contains 13 residues. The CDR3 DNA reads as TGTGCCTGGAGTGTAGGGGGCAATCGGCCCCAGCATTTT. The encoded protein is CAWSVGGNRPQHF.

The rearrangement joins TRBV7-8 to TRBJ2-3; D not certain. The length of the CDR3 is 14 residues. Germline assignment: CDR1 SGHVS and CDR2 FQNEAQ. Between the trimmed V and J ends, which lost 3 bases and 5 bases, there was a span of 12 bases. CDR3 protein: CASSFGVPGDTQYF. The DNA for the CDR3 is TGTGCCAGCAGCTTTGGGGTACCGGGAGATACGCAGTATTTT.

The chain employs TRBV29-1 and TRBJ2-7; D gene uncertain. CDR3 length equals 14 residues. V was clipped by 4 bases and J by 2 bases, with 15 bases between them. Germline lookup yields CDR1 SQVTM and CDR2 ANQGSEA. As DNA, the CDR3 is TGCAGCGTTGGGGTTGGACGGCCCACCTACGAGCAGTACTTC. Translation: CSVGVGRPTYEQYF.

This clonotype has at least ten counts. The genes are TRBV7-9 and TRBJ2-7, with D unclear. Germline assignment: CDR1 SEHNR and CDR2 FQNEAQ (reference sequence). Trimming cost V 1 base and J 4 bases, with 8 bases left between them. CDR3 size: 13 residues. The CDR3 nucleotides are TGTGCCAGCAGCTTAGACCGGCTATACGAGCAGTACTTC. Its protein is CASSLDRLYEQYF. Based on the CDR3 plus reference TRBV7-9 and TRBJ2-7, the full variable domain is DTGVSQNPRHKITKRGQNVTFRCDPISEHNRLYWYRQTLGQGPEFLTYFQNEAQLEKSRLLSDRFSAERPKGSFSTLEIQRTEQGDSAMYLCASSLDRLYEQYFGPGTRLTVT.

This clonotype was seen a few times. The J gene is TRBJ2-4, the V gene TRBV25-1; 7 nucleotides agree with TRBD1. J was trimmed by 8 bases and V by 5 bases; bases with no gene match: 12. The CDR3 runs 15 residues. The germline V gene encodes CDR1 MGHDK and CDR2 SYGVNS. CDR3 residues: CASSPPTGKVDIQYF. In nucleotides, the CDR3 is TGTGCCAGCAGTCCCCCGACAGGGAAGGTGGACATTCAGTACTTC.

In its sample, this clonotype was seen many times. V is TRBV5-1 and J is TRBJ2-7, with a weak D call TRBD2 (6 bases). CDR1 is SGHRS and CDR2 is YFSETQ in the germline V gene. The CDR3 spans 17 residues. Trimming left V 3 bases short and J 0 bases short, with 19 bases between. CDR3 sequence reads: CASSSTPSASISYEQYF. The CDR3 DNA reads as TGCGCCAGCAGCTCCACGCCTAGCGCCTCTATCTCCTACGAGCAGTACTTC.